This TCR beta chain derives from a study of CD8+ T cells in alopecia areata. Study-wide context: At a dose of 5 to 10 mg twice daily, oral tofacitinib was given to treated patients. Whole-study results and caveats: Greater clonality was observed in lesional scalp samples, especially alopecia totalis/universalis, versus normal scalp.

To note about this clone: What it binds is unknown.

The germline gives CDR1 MNHEY, CDR2 SMNVEV (reference sequence). V was clipped by 6 bases and J by 3 bases, with 12 bases between them. CDR3 length: 13 residues. Extracted RNA was reverse transcribed into cDNA, the sequencing template. Repertoires were generated with immunoSEQ multiplex PCR, while TCRdb's copy carries only in-frame clones and drops some. The sample carries 150,000 or so clones, about 86% recorded once. Regarding treatment: oral pan-JAK inhibitor, 5-10 mg twice daily. The chain uses TRBV27 and TRBJ2-7; D is undetermined. The receptor's source is a human donor with alopecia areata. The material was CD8+ T cells sorted from blood, obtained at week 4, from a patient treated with tofacitinib. The CDR3 nucleotides are TGTGCCAGCAGGGAGAACCCCTTCTACGAGCAGTACTTC. Translation: CASRENPFYEQYF.